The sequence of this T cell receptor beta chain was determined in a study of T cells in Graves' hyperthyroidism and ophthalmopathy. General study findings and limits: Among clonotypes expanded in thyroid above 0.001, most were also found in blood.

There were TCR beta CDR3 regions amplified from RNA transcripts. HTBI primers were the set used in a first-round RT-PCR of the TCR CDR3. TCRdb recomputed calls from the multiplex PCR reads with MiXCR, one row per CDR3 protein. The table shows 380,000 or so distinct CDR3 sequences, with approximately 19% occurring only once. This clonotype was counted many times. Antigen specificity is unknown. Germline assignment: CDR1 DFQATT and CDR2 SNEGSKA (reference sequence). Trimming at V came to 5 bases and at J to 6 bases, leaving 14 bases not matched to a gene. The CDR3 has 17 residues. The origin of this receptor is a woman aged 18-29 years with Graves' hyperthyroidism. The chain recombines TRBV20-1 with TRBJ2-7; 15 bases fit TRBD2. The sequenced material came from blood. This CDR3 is CSASRTSGGAHTVEQYF. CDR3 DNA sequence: TGCAGTGCTTCCCGGACTAGCGGGGGGGCCCATACGGTCGAGCAGTACTTC.